What follows are 2 T cell receptor beta chains derived from one specimen sequenced in a study of T cell responses to AZD1222 COVID-19 vaccine (dated by TCRdb to about 2021). The method behind the library was the immunoSEQ multiplex PCR assay. Here the immuneACCESS table is served through TCRdb, limited to in-frame sequences with V and J called. Missing clones are a known gap in these copies; in checked studies unresolved V genes cover under half, and the rest lacks a known reason. The sample has more than 70,000 clones on record, roughly nine tenths of them singletons. The top ten hold 4.2% of the sample. The sample's time point label, in plain terms: baseline before first vaccination. This sample comprised peripheral blood, obtained on day 0 of AZD1222 vaccination. Source of these receptors: an adult in good health.

The chain is built from TRBV6-2 or TRBV6-3 and TRBJ2-1; the D call may be TRBD1 or TRBD2 (5 bases each). Germline CDR1 MNHEY, CDR2 SVGEGT. This CDR3 contains 16 residues. The V end lost 6 bases, the J end lost 12 bases, and 27 bases lay between the germline ends. CDR3 in DNA: TGTGCCAGCAGCCCTTTAGGTGAGGCGGGCCACCAGGGGCAGTTCTTC. It yields the protein CASSPLGEAGHQGQFF.

This chain joins TRBV7-2 and TRBJ2-1, with TRBD2 matching over 12 bases. Trimming removed 5 bases from V and 6 bases from J; junction bases left unmatched: 5. The CDR3 is 15 amino acids. Germline V gives CDR1 SGHTA, CDR2 FQGNSA. The CDR3 sequence is CASSPTSGSRNEQFF. CDR3 sequence (DNA): TGTGCCAGCAGCCCGACTAGCGGGAGTCGCAATGAGCAGTTCTTC.